The rows below give T cell receptor beta chains drawn from one sample of a study of T-cell reconstitution after alpha-beta-depleted transplantation in children. TCRdb re-analysed the PCR reads in MiXCR, keeping a single row per CDR3 protein. The sample consists of 450,000 to 550,000 distinct CDR3 sequences, over 9.5% of them appearing once. The sequences come from PBMCs, mostly from graft donor cells, collected 180 days after TCRalphabeta/CD19-depleted stem cell transplant. These TCRs come from a female patient aged 2-15 years who had a stem cell transplant for aplastic anemia, so the T cells may come from the graft donor. CDR3s leave out the opening cysteine and the closing phenylalanine or tryptophan.

v_call: TRBV7-9
cdr3_aa: ASTETYIGGSYNEQF

v_call: TRBV12-3/TRBV12-4
cdr3_aa: ASSFRDRPSANTNTIY

v_call: TRBV20-1
cdr3_aa: SARVGLSDTQY

v_call: TRBV11-2
cdr3_aa: ASSLPFRGGGTQY

v_call: TRBV27
cdr3_aa: ASSLGGLGLEQY

v_call: TRBV29-1
cdr3_aa: SANPVSGRAADTQY

v_call: TRBV6-2/TRBV6-3
cdr3_aa: ASRQLGTSGSRETQY

v_call: TRBV29-1
cdr3_aa: SVVGVKYTEAF

v_call: TRBV28
cdr3_aa: ASSTMGVGYNEQF

v_call: TRBV28
cdr3_aa: ASTLRDRVGTEAF

v_call: TRBV20-1
cdr3_aa: SARRDRAQETQY

v_call: TRBV28
cdr3_aa: ASSPLDRGLTYEQY

v_call: TRBV6-5
cdr3_aa: ASSYGVFGTDTQY

v_call: TRBV27
cdr3_aa: ASRKLALGSTDTQY

v_call: TRBV19
cdr3_aa: ASSQRDGLMNTEAF

v_call: TRBV2
cdr3_aa: ASSELAQRGETYEQY

v_call: TRBV11-3
cdr3_aa: ASSFGGGADTQY

v_call: TRBV20-1
cdr3_aa: SARGQGTGQPQH

v_call: TRBV18
cdr3_aa: ASSPIGAYEQY

v_call: TRBV28
cdr3_aa: ASRPAASGRNEQF

v_call: TRBV5-6
cdr3_aa: ASSLGAGGPADTQY

v_call: TRBV19
cdr3_aa: ASSNVGSGANVLT

v_call: TRBV7-9
cdr3_aa: ASSSIGGGMGSEQF

v_call: TRBV6-1
cdr3_aa: ASEPKRDGYT

v_call: TRBV5-1
cdr3_aa: ASSPQLLADQETQY

v_call: TRBV9
cdr3_aa: ASSVGGLLDEQY

v_call: TRBV20-1
cdr3_aa: SASQTGTSGNEQY

v_call: TRBV25-1
cdr3_aa: ASSEWGTVDGYT

v_call: TRBV9
cdr3_aa: ASSVQGRSGNTIY